This T cell receptor beta chain was sequenced in a study of Graves' ophthalmopathy and Graves' hyperthyroidism. Amplification of TCR beta CDR3 regions used RNA transcripts. HTBI primers primed a first-round RT-PCR, and a second-round multiplex PCR followed. MiXCR was run by TCRdb on the multiplex PCR reads, yielding one entry per CDR3 protein. The data contain about 210,000 distinct CDR3 sequences, less than 30% of them singletons. V was cut by 3 bases and J by 0 bases, with 11 bases left in between. Germline V gene data show CDR1 as KGHDR and CDR2 as SFDVKD. This CDR3 has 15 amino acids. Many counts were recorded for this clonotype. A volume of 10 ml of fresh peripheral blood supplied the PBMCs.

The chain employs TRBV24-1 and TRBJ2-7; D gene unclear. Sequencing used peripheral blood. The origin of this receptor is a man between 50 and 59 years old with Graves' ophthalmopathy. The CDR3 here is CATSDARRSSYEQYF. CDR3 DNA: TGTGCCACCAGTGATGCCCGTCGGAGCTCCTACGAGCAGTACTTC.